Listed below are T cell receptor beta chains from one sample, sequenced in a study of cytotoxic CD8 clonotypes in ibrutinib-treated CLL. Profiled with immunoSEQ multiplex PCR; TCRdb holds only in-frame clones, not every one. The data show roughly 180,000 clones, about 72% seen once. Sequencing used PBMCs, obtained after 24 months of ibrutinib treatment. The receptor source for this set is a human donor with chronic lymphocytic leukemia. The CDR3 runs from the conserved cysteine through the conserved F or W. The D gene is left open where the match is weak. Clone size is not always given. Where it is, it says once, few, many or a class for expanded clones.

clone_size d_call j_call v_call cdr3_aa cdr3_nt
NA TRBD2 TRBJ2-4 TRBV5-1 CASSLADWEGKNIQYF TGCGCCAGCAGCTTGGCTGATTGGGAGGGCAAAAACATTCAGTACTTC
NA NA TRBJ1-5 TRBV6-5 CASSVDRPNQPQHF TGTGCCAGCAGTGTCGACAGGCCCAATCAGCCCCAGCATTTT
few TRBD2 TRBJ2-1 TRBV27 CASSLETSGRGEQFF TGTGCCAGCAGTTTAGAGACTAGCGGGAGGGGTGAGCAGTTCTTC
NA TRBD2 TRBJ2-7 TRBV27 CASSLSGLAGSVSYEQYF TGTGCCAGCAGTTTATCAGGCCTAGCGGGATCCGTTTCCTACGAGCAGTACTTC
NA TRBD1 TRBJ2-5 TRBV7-8 CASSSPDRAARGTQYF TGTGCCAGCAGCTCCCCCGACAGGGCCGCGCGAGGGACCCAGTACTTC
NA TRBD2 TRBJ2-7 TRBV6-5 CASRETSGSSYEQYF TGTGCCAGCAGGGAGACTAGCGGGAGTTCCTACGAGCAGTACTTC
few TRBD1 TRBJ1-5 TRBV10-1 CASSDEGATQPQHF TGCGCCAGCAGTGACGAGGGGGCCACTCAGCCCCAGCATTTT
NA TRBD1 TRBJ1-1 TRBV4-1 CASSQVGQGGLNTEAFF TGCGCCAGCAGCCAAGTGGGACAGGGAGGATTGAACACTGAAGCTTTCTTT
NA TRBD2 TRBJ2-7 TRBV2 CASSEAPGLAAYEQYF TGTGCCAGCAGTGAAGCTCCGGGACTAGCAGCCTACGAGCAGTACTTC
NA NA TRBJ2-7 TRBV7-7 CASSLDGGYEQYF TGTGCTAGCAGCTTAGATGGGGGCTACGAGCAGTACTTC
NA TRBD2 TRBJ2-7 TRBV5-4 CASSKPGLAGEYEQYF TGTGCCAGCAGCAAACCGGGACTAGCGGGAGAATACGAGCAGTACTTC
NA NA TRBJ2-6 TRBV4-3 CASSQEPRPGANVLTF TGCGCCAGCAGCCAAGAACCCCGCCCTGGGGCCAACGTCCTGACTTTC
NA NA TRBJ2-5 TRBV7-4 CASSLENRGPAQETQYF TGTGCCAGCAGCTTAGAGAATAGAGGACCGGCTCAAGAGACCCAGTACTTC
NA TRBD1 TRBJ1-2 TRBV4-1 CASSLKRGPGQNTDYGYTF TGCGCCAGCAGCCTAAAGAGGGGGCCGGGGCAAAACACTGACTATGGCTACACCTTC
NA NA TRBJ1-2 TRBV28 CASSSIDTRPGYTF TGTGCCAGCAGTTCTATAGACACCCGACCTGGCTACACCTTC
NA TRBD1 TRBJ2-5 TRBV27 CASSKNRGSETQYF TGTGCCAGCAGCAAAAACAGGGGCTCGGAGACCCAGTACTTC
NA NA TRBJ2-1 TRBV5-1 CASSFGQYNEQFF TGCGCCAGCAGCTTTGGCCAATACAATGAGCAGTTCTTC
NA TRBD2 TRBJ2-1 TRBV7-2 CASSSTSGRVSSYNEQFF TGTGCCAGCAGCTCGACTAGCGGGAGGGTATCATCCTACAATGAGCAGTTCTTC
NA NA TRBJ2-7 TRBV20-1 CGLFVGYEQYF TGCGGTTTGTTTGTGGGCTACGAGCAGTACTTC
once TRBD2 TRBJ2-1 TRBV29-1 CSVQPGLVVFEQFF TGCAGCGTCCAACCGGGACTAGTAGTCTTTGAGCAGTTCTTC
NA NA TRBJ2-2 TRBV4-2 CASSQDSPNTGELFF TGTGCCAGCAGCCAAGATTCTCCGAACACCGGGGAGCTGTTTTTT
once NA TRBJ2-7 TRBV5-1 CASSPTVAGPYSYEQYF TGCGCCAGCAGCCCTACGGTGGCAGGGCCTTACTCCTACGAGCAGTACTTC
once TRBD2 TRBJ2-3 TRBV7-9 CASSLRELRTDTQYF TGTGCCAGCAGTTTGCGGGAGTTACGCACAGATACGCAGTATTTT
NA NA TRBJ2-3 TRBV4-2 CASSQEIGVSADTQYF TGTGCCAGCAGCCAAGAAATCGGGGTCTCGGCAGATACGCAGTATTTT
NA NA TRBJ2-7 TRBV13 CASRIGGKSYEQYF TGTGCCAGCCGAATCGGAGGGAAGTCCTACGAGCAGTACTTC
NA NA TRBJ1-2 TRBV30 CAWSGSDIWPTF TGTGCCTGGAGTGGATCCGACATCTGGCCCACCTTC
few NA TRBJ2-3 TRBV5-5 CASSSQSTDTQYF TGTGCCAGCAGCTCCCAGAGCACAGATACGCAGTATTTT
few TRBD1 TRBJ2-5 TRBV7-8 CASNTFRGPKETQYF TGTGCCAGCAACACCTTTAGGGGGCCCAAAGAGACCCAGTACTTC
few NA TRBJ2-3 TRBV11-3 CASSSRGDTDTQYF TGTGCCAGCAGCAGCAGGGGGGACACAGATACGCAGTATTTT
NA NA TRBJ2-2 TRBV19 CASSTPQGLYTGELFF TGTGCCAGTAGCACTCCTCAGGGGCTATACACCGGGGAGCTGTTTTTT
NA NA TRBJ1-2 TRBV6-1 CASSESSYGYTF TGTGCCAGCAGTGAATCAAGCTATGGCTACACCTTC
few NA TRBJ2-2 TRBV7-2 CASSLALQGGTGELFF TGTGCCAGCAGCTTAGCGCTCCAGGGCGGCACCGGGGAGCTGTTTTTT
once NA TRBJ2-3 TRBV21-1 CASSKVQITDTQYF TGTGCCAGCAGCAAAGTACAGATTACAGATACGCAGTATTTT
NA NA TRBJ1-2 TRBV28 CASSLGFGGYTF TGTGCCAGCAGTTTGGGTTTCGGTGGCTACACCTTC
few NA TRBJ2-7 TRBV2 CASLRGTEQYF TGTGCCAGCCTAAGGGGTACCGAGCAGTACTTC
NA TRBD2 TRBJ2-7 TRBV19 CASRESSGTAYEQYF TGTGCCAGTAGGGAATCTAGCGGGACGGCCTACGAGCAGTACTTC
NA TRBD2 TRBJ2-2 TRBV27 CASSPGTRAGELFF TGTGCCAGCAGTCCCGGGACTAGAGCCGGGGAGCTGTTTTTT
NA NA TRBJ2-1 TRBV5-4 CASSFFRDYNEQFF TGTGCCAGCAGCTTTTTCAGGGACTACAATGAGCAGTTCTTC
NA NA TRBJ1-1 TRBV6-5 CASGRLVAEAFF TGTGCCAGCGGCCGACTTGTCGCTGAAGCTTTCTTT
once NA TRBJ2-7 TRBV2 CASSDGQYLYEQYF TGTGCCAGCTCAGATGGACAGTATCTCTACGAGCAGTACTTC
NA TRBD1 TRBJ1-1 TRBV11-2 CASSLRTGPNTEAFF TGTGCCAGCAGCCTAAGGACAGGGCCGAACACTGAAGCTTTCTTT
NA NA TRBJ2-1 TRBV7-9 CASSPHPTGVYNEQFF TGTGCCAGCAGCCCCCACCCGACAGGTGTCTACAATGAGCAGTTCTTC
NA TRBD2 TRBJ2-1 TRBV19 CASSLASGRVYNEQFF TGTGCCAGTAGTTTGGCTAGCGGGAGGGTCTACAATGAGCAGTTCTTC
NA TRBD2 TRBJ2-7 TRBV7-6 CASSLGGSGTYEQYF TGTGCCAGCAGCTTAGGCGGTAGCGGGACCTACGAGCAGTACTTC
NA TRBD2 TRBJ2-7 TRBV19 CASSTHTSDSRYEQYF TGTGCCAGTAGTACTCACACTAGCGACAGCCGTTACGAGCAGTACTTC
NA TRBD1 TRBJ2-5 TRBV6-5 CASSYSGQGTEETQYF TGTGCCAGCAGTTACTCGGGACAGGGGACGGAAGAGACCCAGTACTTC